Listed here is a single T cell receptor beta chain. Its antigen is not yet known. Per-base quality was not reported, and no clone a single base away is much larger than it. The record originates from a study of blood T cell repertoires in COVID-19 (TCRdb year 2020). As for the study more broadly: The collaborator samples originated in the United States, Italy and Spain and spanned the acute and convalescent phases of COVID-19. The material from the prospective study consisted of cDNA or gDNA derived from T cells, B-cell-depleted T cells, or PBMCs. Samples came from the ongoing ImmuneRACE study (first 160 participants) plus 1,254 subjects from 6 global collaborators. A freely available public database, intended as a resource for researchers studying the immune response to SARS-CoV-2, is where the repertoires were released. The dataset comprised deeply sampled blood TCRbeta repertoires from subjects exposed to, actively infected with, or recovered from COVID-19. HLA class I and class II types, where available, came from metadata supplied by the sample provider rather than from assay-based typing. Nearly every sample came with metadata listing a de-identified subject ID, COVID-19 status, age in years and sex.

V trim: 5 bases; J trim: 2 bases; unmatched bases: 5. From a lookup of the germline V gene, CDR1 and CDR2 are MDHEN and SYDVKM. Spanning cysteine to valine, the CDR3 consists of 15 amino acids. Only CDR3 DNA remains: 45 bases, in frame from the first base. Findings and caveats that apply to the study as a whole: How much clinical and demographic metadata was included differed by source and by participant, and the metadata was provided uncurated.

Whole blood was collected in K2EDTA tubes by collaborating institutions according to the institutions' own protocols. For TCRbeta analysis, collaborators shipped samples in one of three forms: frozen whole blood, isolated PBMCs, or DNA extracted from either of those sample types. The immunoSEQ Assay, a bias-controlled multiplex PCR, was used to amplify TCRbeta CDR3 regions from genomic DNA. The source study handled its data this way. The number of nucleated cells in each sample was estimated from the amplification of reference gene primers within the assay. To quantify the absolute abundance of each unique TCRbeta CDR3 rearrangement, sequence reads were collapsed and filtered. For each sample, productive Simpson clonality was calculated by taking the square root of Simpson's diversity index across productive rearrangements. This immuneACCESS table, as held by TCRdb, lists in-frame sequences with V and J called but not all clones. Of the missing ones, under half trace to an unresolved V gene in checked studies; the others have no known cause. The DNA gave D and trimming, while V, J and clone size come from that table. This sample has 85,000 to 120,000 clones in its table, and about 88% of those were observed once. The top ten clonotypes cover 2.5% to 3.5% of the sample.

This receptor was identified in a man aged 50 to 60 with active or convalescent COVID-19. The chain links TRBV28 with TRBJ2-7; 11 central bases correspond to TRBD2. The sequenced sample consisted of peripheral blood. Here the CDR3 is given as CASSHSGGGTYEQYV. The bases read TGTGCCAGCAGTCATAGCGGGGGGGGAACCTACGAGCAGTACGTC.